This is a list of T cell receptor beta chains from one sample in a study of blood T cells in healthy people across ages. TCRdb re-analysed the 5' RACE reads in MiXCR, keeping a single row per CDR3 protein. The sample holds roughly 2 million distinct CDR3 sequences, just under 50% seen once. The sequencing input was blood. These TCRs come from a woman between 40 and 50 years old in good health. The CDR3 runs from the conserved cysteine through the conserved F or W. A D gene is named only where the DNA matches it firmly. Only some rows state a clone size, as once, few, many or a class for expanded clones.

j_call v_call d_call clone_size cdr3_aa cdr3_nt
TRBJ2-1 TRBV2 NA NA CASNPGAALTYNEQFF TGTGCCAGCAATCCCGGGGCGGCGCTGACTTACAATGAGCAGTTCTTC
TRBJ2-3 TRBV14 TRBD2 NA CTSSVRLALSADTQYF TGTACCAGCAGCGTAAGACTAGCGCTTTCCGCAGATACGCAGTATTTT
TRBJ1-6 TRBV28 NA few CASSLSQGGSPLHF TGTGCCAGCAGTTTGTCACAGGGAGGCTCACCCCTCCACTTT
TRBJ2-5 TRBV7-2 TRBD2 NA CASRPNSGGRGWETQYF TGTGCCAGCAGGCCTAACTCGGGAGGTCGGGGGTGGGAGACCCAGTACTTC
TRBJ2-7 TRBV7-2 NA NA CASSLEGDPSYEQYF TGTGCCAGCAGCTTAGAAGGGGACCCCTCCTACGAGCAGTACTTC
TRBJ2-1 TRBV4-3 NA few CASSQYPVTGSNEQFF TGCGCCAGCAGCCAGTATCCGGTAACCGGGTCCAATGAGCAGTTCTTC
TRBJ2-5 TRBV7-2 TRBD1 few CASSLGTGVLETQYF TGTGCCAGCAGCTTAGGGACAGGGGTTTTGGAGACCCAGTACTTC
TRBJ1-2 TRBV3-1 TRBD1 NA CASSTGQRRGYTF TGTGCCAGCAGCACGGGACAGCGTCGTGGCTACACCTTC
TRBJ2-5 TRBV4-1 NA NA CASSQPGEPQETQYF TGCGCCAGCAGCCAACCGGGCGAACCCCAAGAGACCCAGTACTTC
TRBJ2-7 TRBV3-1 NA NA CASSHLGQPSSYEQYF TGTGCCAGCAGCCATCTTGGGCAGCCGAGCTCCTACGAGCAGTACTTC
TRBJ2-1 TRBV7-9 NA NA CASSRRQPYNEQFF TGTGCCAGCAGCCGACGGCAACCCTACAATGAGCAGTTCTTC
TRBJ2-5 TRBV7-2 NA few CASSTRPGARETQYF TGTGCCAGCAGCACTCGCCCCGGGGCGCGAGAGACCCAGTACTTC
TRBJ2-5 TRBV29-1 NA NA CSVYGGHQAQETQYF TGCAGCGTTTATGGTGGACACCAGGCCCAAGAGACCCAGTACTTC
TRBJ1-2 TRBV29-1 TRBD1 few CSVLSTGGKGGYTF TGCAGCGTTTTATCCACAGGGGGTAAGGGTGGCTACACCTTC
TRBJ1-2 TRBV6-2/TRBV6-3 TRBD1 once CASSYRDRDSDGYTF TGTGCCAGCAGTTACCGAGACAGGGACTCAGATGGCTACACCTTC
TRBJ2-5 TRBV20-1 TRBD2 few CSARDGAGGLETQYF TGCAGTGCTAGAGATGGGGCGGGGGGCCTGGAGACCCAGTACTTC
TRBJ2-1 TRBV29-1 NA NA CSVDIGTYNEQFF TGCAGCGTTGATATAGGGACCTACAATGAGCAGTTCTTC
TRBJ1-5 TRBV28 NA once CASRGLVQPQHF TGTGCCAGCAGAGGGTTAGTTCAGCCCCAGCATTTT
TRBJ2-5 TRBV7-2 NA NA CASSFYRVQETQYF TGTGCCAGCAGCTTCTACAGGGTTCAAGAGACCCAGTACTTC
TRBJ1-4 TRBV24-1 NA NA CATSDRPSDRENEKLFF TGTGCCACCAGTGACCGTCCGTCGGACAGAGAAAATGAAAAACTGTTTTTT
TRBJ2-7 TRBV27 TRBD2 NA CASSYNSGDYEQYF TGTGCCAGCAGTTATAATAGCGGGGACTACGAGCAGTACTTC
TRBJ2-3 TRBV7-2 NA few CASSSPERTDTQYF TGTGCCAGCAGTTCCCCGGAACGCACAGATACGCAGTATTTT
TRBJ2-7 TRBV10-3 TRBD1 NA CAISAPGQEINEQYF TGTGCCATCAGTGCCCCGGGACAGGAGATTAACGAGCAGTACTTC
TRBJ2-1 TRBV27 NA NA CASSLSGPWNEQFF TGTGCCAGCAGTTTATCGGGGCCGTGGAATGAGCAGTTCTTC
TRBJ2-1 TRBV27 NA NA CAGSSRGTIGNEQFF TGTGCCGGCAGTTCTCGGGGGACCATAGGGAATGAGCAGTTCTTC
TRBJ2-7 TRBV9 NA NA CASSVTHNEQYF TGTGCCAGCAGCGTAACCCACAATGAGCAGTACTTC
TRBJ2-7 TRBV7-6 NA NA CASSSRDKDYEQYF TGTGCCAGCAGCTCCCGGGACAAAGACTACGAGCAGTACTTC
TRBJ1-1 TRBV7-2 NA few CASRLGRGGGRTEAFF TGTGCCAGCAGGCTAGGTAGGGGGGGCGGACGGACTGAAGCTTTCTTT
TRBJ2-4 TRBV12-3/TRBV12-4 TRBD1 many CASSHRQGGKNIQYF TGTGCCAGCAGTCACCGACAGGGGGGTAAAAACATTCAGTACTTC